The rows below give T cell receptor beta chains drawn from one sample of a study of blood T cell repertoires in COVID-19. Clones were sequenced by immunoSEQ multiplex PCR, and TCRdb holds only the in-frame ones, with some missing. The sample records about 370,000 clones, around 92% being singletons. The sequenced sample was peripheral blood. Receptors were obtained from a woman aged 30 to 39 with COVID-19, enrolled during active disease. Each CDR3 is given with its conserved first and last residue. Fields, in order: clone size, V gene, J gene, D gene, CDR3 DNA, CDR3 protein. A D gene is named only where the DNA matches it firmly. Some rows mark clone size as missing; the rest say once, few, many or name a class of expanded clone.

>.|TRBV14|TRBJ1-5|TRBD1
TGTGCCAGCAGCCTGCTACAGGGGGTCTATAGCAATCAGCCCCAGCATTTT
CASSLLQGVYSNQPQHF
>.|TRBV7-9|TRBJ1-6|.
TGTGCCAGCAGCTTAGGGCCCGTTCAGGGGAATTCACCCCTCCACTTT
CASSLGPVQGNSPLHF
>once|TRBV27|TRBJ2-1|TRBD2
TGTGCCAGCAGCACCACAGATACGGGGACTAGCGGGAGAGTCTATGAGCAGTTCTTC
CASSTTDTGTSGRVYEQFF
>.|TRBV27|TRBJ1-6|.
TGTGCCAGCAGAGTTGGGAGGGGCTCACCCCTCCACTTT
CASRVGRGSPLHF
>once|TRBV10-3|TRBJ2-5|TRBD1
TGTGCCATCAGTCAGTTCGGGGGACAGGGGTCTCAAGAGACCCAGTACTTC
CAISQFGGQGSQETQYF
>.|TRBV7-5|TRBJ1-4|.
TGTGCCAGAAGCTTGAGTCGACAGGGACCTAATGAAAAACTGTTTTTT
CARSLSRQGPNEKLFF
>.|TRBV11-3|TRBJ2-7|TRBD1
TGTGCCAGCACCCTGGGGACAGGGACCGACGAGCAGTACTTC
CASTLGTGTDEQYF
>few|TRBV15|TRBJ2-3|TRBD2
TGTGCCACCAGCAGCCCATCCGGGACTAGCGGGGGAGGTGCAGATACGCAGTATTTT
CATSSPSGTSGGGADTQYF
>.|TRBV19|TRBJ1-6|.
TGTGCCAGTAGTCGCCTTGGGGGGAGCTCCTATAATTCACCCCTCCACTTT
CASSRLGGSSYNSPLHF
>.|TRBV9|TRBJ2-3|.
TGTGCCAGCGGGGACTTGCTCACAGATACGCAGTATTTT
CASGDLLTDTQYF
>.|TRBV14|TRBJ1-2|TRBD1
TGTGCCAGCAGCCCCTTCGGACAGGGGCCAGGGGGCTACACCTTC
CASSPFGQGPGGYTF
>.|TRBV4-3|TRBJ1-3|.
TGCGCCAGCAGCTTAGAGACTGCCCTCTCTGGAAACACCATATATTTT
CASSLETALSGNTIYF
>few|TRBV3-1/TRBV3-2|TRBJ2-2|.
TGTGCCAGCAGCCAAGGAGTAGAAACCGGGGAGCTGTTTTTT
CASSQGVETGELFF
>.|TRBV7-9|TRBJ2-1|TRBD2
TGTGCCAGCAGCTTAAGGCGTCTAGCGGTTGACAATGAGCAGTTCTTC
CASSLRRLAVDNEQFF
>.|TRBV7-2|TRBJ1-6|.
TGTGCCAGCAGCTTAGAGTTAGCAGCTAATTCACCCCTCCACTTT
CASSLELAANSPLHF
>.|TRBV7-8|TRBJ2-1|TRBD2
TGTGCCAGCACCCGAGCGGGGGGACTTTACAATGAGCAGTTCTTC
CASTRAGGLYNEQFF
>.|TRBV5-5|TRBJ2-3|.
TGTGCCAGCGAGGCGGGCCCAGATACGCAGTATTTT
CASEAGPDTQYF
>.|TRBV4-3|TRBJ2-1|TRBD2
TGCGCCAGCAGCCAGTCTGGACTAGCGGGGGGACCTCGATACAATGAGCAGTTCTTC
CASSQSGLAGGPRYNEQFF
>.|TRBV7-2|TRBJ2-1|TRBD2
TGTGCCAGCAACAGCGGGACTGACAATGAGCAGTTCTTC
CASNSGTDNEQFF
>.|TRBV30|TRBJ2-3|.
TGTGCCTGGAGTGGGGCAGGGCGCGGCACAGATACGCAGTATTTT
CAWSGAGRGTDTQYF
>.|TRBV10-3|TRBJ1-1|TRBD1
TGTGCCGCGCGGGGGACAGGGGATGCTGAAGCTTTCTTT
CAARGTGDAEAFF
>.|TRBV4-3|TRBJ1-6|.
TGCGCCAGCAGCCAAGATAGCCTGACTAATTCACCCCTCCACTTT
CASSQDSLTNSPLHF
>.|TRBV15|TRBJ1-5|TRBD1
TGTGCCACCAGCAGCGCCAGGGGGCGGAAAAAGGATCAGCCCCAGCATTTT
CATSSARGRKKDQPQHF
>.|TRBV7-2|TRBJ1-6|.
TGTGCCAGCAGCCCCATGGGGGGAAATTCACCCCTCCACTTT
CASSPMGGNSPLHF
>.|TRBV7-2|TRBJ1-1|.
TGTGCCAGCAGCTTGACGGGGAACACTGAAGCTTTCTTT
CASSLTGNTEAFF
>.|TRBV27|TRBJ1-1|TRBD1
TGTGCCAGCAGTGCCTACAGGGGCACTGAAGCTTTCTTT
CASSAYRGTEAFF
>.|TRBV3-1/TRBV3-2|TRBJ1-5|.
TGTGCCAGCAGTCAAGACAGAAATCAGCCCCAGCATTTT
CASSQDRNQPQHF